Listed below are T cell receptor beta chains from one sample, sequenced in a study of T cell repertoires in cytomegalovirus infection. TCRdb itself ran the reads through MiXCR, one entry per CDR3 protein. The table has around 430,000 distinct CDR3 sequences, approximately 40% seen once. No cognate antigen is known for these TCRs. The starting material was cultured PBMCs, obtained from culture after CMV antigen stimulation. The receptor source for this set is a human donor in good health (CMV status not recorded). Some clones in this sample may be carry-over from other donors' samples. The CDR3 runs from the conserved cysteine through the conserved F or W. Fields, in order: D gene, clone size, J gene, V gene, CDR3 protein, CDR3 DNA. D genes are given only for firm matches. Some rows mark clone size as missing; the rest say once, few, many or name a class of expanded clone.

D gene: TRBD1
clone size: few
J gene: TRBJ1-4
V gene: TRBV7-9
CDR3 protein: CASSSLGTGAEKLFF
CDR3 DNA: TGTGCCAGCAGCTCCTTAGGGACAGGGGCCGAAAAACTGTTTTTT

D gene: .
clone size: .
J gene: TRBJ1-1
V gene: TRBV25-1
CDR3 protein: CASSEPNTEAFF
CDR3 DNA: TGTGCCAGCAGTGAACCGAACACTGAAGCTTTCTTT

D gene: TRBD1
clone size: few
J gene: TRBJ1-2
V gene: TRBV19
CDR3 protein: CASRQQGRNYGYTF
CDR3 DNA: TGTGCCAGTAGACAACAGGGGCGGAACTATGGCTACACCTTC

D gene: TRBD2
clone size: few
J gene: TRBJ2-7
V gene: TRBV7-6
CDR3 protein: CASSAGTSLSSYEQYF
CDR3 DNA: TGTGCCAGCAGCGCCGGGACTAGCCTTAGCTCCTACGAGCAGTACTTC

D gene: TRBD1
clone size: .
J gene: TRBJ1-2
V gene: TRBV6-2/TRBV6-3
CDR3 protein: CASSNPRTGGADGYTF
CDR3 DNA: TGTGCCAGCAGTAACCCACGAACAGGGGGCGCGGATGGCTACACCTTC

D gene: TRBD1
clone size: .
J gene: TRBJ1-2
V gene: TRBV7-9
CDR3 protein: CASSSPGQGFDGYTF
CDR3 DNA: TGTGCCAGCAGCTCGCCGGGACAGGGATTTGATGGCTACACCTTC

D gene: .
clone size: .
J gene: TRBJ2-3
V gene: TRBV11-2
CDR3 protein: CASSLFVTDTQYF
CDR3 DNA: TGTGCCAGCAGCTTATTTGTGACAGATACGCAGTATTTT

D gene: TRBD1
clone size: .
J gene: TRBJ1-1
V gene: TRBV7-2
CDR3 protein: CASSLEPGQGWVTEAFF
CDR3 DNA: TGTGCCAGCAGCTTAGAACCGGGACAGGGATGGGTGACTGAAGCTTTCTTT

D gene: .
clone size: few
J gene: TRBJ2-7
V gene: TRBV7-8
CDR3 protein: CASSLALNYEQYF
CDR3 DNA: TGTGCCAGCAGCTTAGCTCTCAACTACGAGCAGTACTTC

D gene: .
clone size: few
J gene: TRBJ1-4
V gene: TRBV4-1
CDR3 protein: CASSQTGIGAEKLFF
CDR3 DNA: TGCGCCAGCAGCCAAACCGGGATTGGGGCAGAAAAACTGTTTTTT

D gene: .
clone size: .
J gene: TRBJ1-4
V gene: TRBV5-1
CDR3 protein: CASSPSGPGDEKLFF
CDR3 DNA: TGCGCCAGCAGCCCCAGCGGGCCAGGGGATGAAAAACTGTTTTTT

D gene: TRBD1
clone size: few
J gene: TRBJ1-5
V gene: TRBV6-1
CDR3 protein: CASSDMGQVNQPQHF
CDR3 DNA: TGTGCCAGCAGTGACATGGGACAGGTTAATCAGCCCCAGCATTTT

D gene: .
clone size: few
J gene: TRBJ1-4
V gene: TRBV7-9
CDR3 protein: CASSLREGEKLFF
CDR3 DNA: TGTGCCAGCAGCTTAAGGGAGGGTGAAAAACTGTTTTTT

D gene: TRBD1
clone size: .
J gene: TRBJ2-5
V gene: TRBV5-5
CDR3 protein: CASSKGQGQETQYF
CDR3 DNA: TGTGCCAGCAGCAAGGGACAGGGCCAAGAGACCCAGTACTTC

D gene: .
clone size: .
J gene: TRBJ2-2
V gene: TRBV5-1
CDR3 protein: CASSRTPGPSNTGELFF
CDR3 DNA: TGCGCCAGCAGCAGAACCCCGGGCCCCTCCAACACCGGGGAGCTGTTTTTT

D gene: .
clone size: few
J gene: TRBJ1-5
V gene: TRBV7-2
CDR3 protein: CASSLAEFQPQHF
CDR3 DNA: TGTGCCAGCAGCTTAGCGGAATTTCAGCCCCAGCATTTT

D gene: TRBD1
clone size: .
J gene: TRBJ2-7
V gene: TRBV20-1
CDR3 protein: CSAIPRDRGFYEQYF
CDR3 DNA: TGCAGTGCTATCCCCCGGGACAGGGGTTTCTACGAGCAGTACTTC

D gene: .
clone size: .
J gene: TRBJ2-3
V gene: TRBV6-6
CDR3 protein: CASSYGELAAGDTQYF
CDR3 DNA: TGTGCCAGCAGTTATGGTGAGCTAGCAGCAGGGGATACGCAGTATTTT

D gene: TRBD1
clone size: .
J gene: TRBJ1-6
V gene: TRBV11-1
CDR3 protein: CASSTLGDRVNSPLHF
CDR3 DNA: TGTGCCAGCAGCACGCTAGGGGACAGGGTGAATTCACCCCTCCACTTT

D gene: .
clone size: .
J gene: TRBJ1-6
V gene: TRBV28
CDR3 protein: CASSFSWDINSPLHF
CDR3 DNA: TGTGCCAGCAGTTTTAGTTGGGACATCAATTCACCCCTCCACTTT

D gene: .
clone size: few
J gene: TRBJ2-1
V gene: TRBV7-2
CDR3 protein: CASSLGGGALNNEQFF
CDR3 DNA: TGTGCCAGCAGCTTAGGGGGGGGGGCGCTGAACAATGAGCAGTTCTTC

D gene: .
clone size: .
J gene: TRBJ2-1
V gene: TRBV12-3/TRBV12-4
CDR3 protein: CASSRLDGNEQFF
CDR3 DNA: TGTGCCAGCAGTAGGCTAGATGGCAATGAGCAGTTCTTC

D gene: TRBD2
clone size: few
J gene: TRBJ2-7
V gene: TRBV7-2
CDR3 protein: CASSFQGQTPGLEYF
CDR3 DNA: TGTGCCAGCAGCTTCCAGGGACAAACTCCGGGACTAGAGTACTTC

D gene: .
clone size: .
J gene: TRBJ2-1
V gene: TRBV7-9
CDR3 protein: CASSYGTGLSYNEQFF
CDR3 DNA: TGTGCCAGCAGCTACGGGACGGGCCTCTCCTACAATGAGCAGTTCTTC

D gene: TRBD2
clone size: .
J gene: TRBJ2-7
V gene: TRBV4-2
CDR3 protein: CASSQDVGLAGMETYEQYF
CDR3 DNA: TGTGCCAGCAGCCAAGATGTAGGACTAGCGGGGATGGAAACCTACGAGCAGTACTTC

D gene: .
clone size: few
J gene: TRBJ1-2
V gene: TRBV5-4
CDR3 protein: CASSRKSSGVSGYTF
CDR3 DNA: TGTGCCAGCAGCCGGAAATCCTCGGGCGTTTCCGGCTACACCTTC

D gene: TRBD1
clone size: few
J gene: TRBJ1-6
V gene: TRBV6-5
CDR3 protein: CATNQGADNSPLHF
CDR3 DNA: TGTGCCACAAACCAGGGGGCGGATAATTCACCCCTCCACTTT

D gene: TRBD2
clone size: few
J gene: TRBJ2-1
V gene: TRBV7-6
CDR3 protein: CASSGGLAGDEQFF
CDR3 DNA: TGTGCCAGCAGCGGGGGACTAGCGGGCGATGAGCAGTTCTTC

D gene: TRBD1
clone size: .
J gene: TRBJ1-2
V gene: TRBV19
CDR3 protein: CASSMQGARYGYTF
CDR3 DNA: TGTGCCAGTAGTATGCAGGGGGCGCGATATGGCTACACCTTC

D gene: TRBD1
clone size: .
J gene: TRBJ1-1
V gene: TRBV5-3
CDR3 protein: CASSLAAGGYGTGYTEAFF
CDR3 DNA: TGTGCCAGCAGCTTGGCCGCAGGGGGCTACGGTACCGGGTACACTGAAGCTTTCTTT

D gene: TRBD1
clone size: .
J gene: TRBJ2-1
V gene: TRBV19
CDR3 protein: CATVATGTGGNNEQFF
CDR3 DNA: TGTGCCACCGTTGCAACCGGGACAGGGGGGAACAATGAGCAGTTCTTC

D gene: .
clone size: few
J gene: TRBJ2-3
V gene: TRBV6-2/TRBV6-3
CDR3 protein: CASSYSTAFGGLGDTQYF
CDR3 DNA: TGTGCCAGCAGTTACTCGACCGCGTTCGGGGGGCTAGGAGATACGCAGTATTTT

D gene: .
clone size: few
J gene: TRBJ2-4
V gene: TRBV2
CDR3 protein: CASRVNIQYF
CDR3 DNA: TGTGCCAGCAGGGTCAACATTCAGTACTTC

D gene: TRBD2
clone size: .
J gene: TRBJ2-3
V gene: TRBV20-1
CDR3 protein: CSARGQGSGGFYTQYF
CDR3 DNA: TGCAGTGCTCGGGGGCAGGGTAGCGGGGGATTCTATACGCAGTATTTT

D gene: .
clone size: .
J gene: TRBJ1-5
V gene: TRBV7-9
CDR3 protein: CASSLDAGGGANQPQHF
CDR3 DNA: TGTGCCAGCAGCTTAGATGCGGGTGGAGGTGCCAATCAGCCCCAGCATTTT

D gene: .
clone size: few
J gene: TRBJ2-1
V gene: TRBV12-5
CDR3 protein: CASGGPGSGEKGRSYNEQFF
CDR3 DNA: TGTGCTAGTGGGGGACCCGGTAGCGGAGAAAAGGGGCGCTCCTACAATGAGCAGTTCTTC

D gene: .
clone size: .
J gene: TRBJ2-5
V gene: TRBV10-3
CDR3 protein: CAISEPIQGETQYF
CDR3 DNA: TGTGCCATCAGTGAGCCCATACAGGGAGAGACCCAGTACTTC

D gene: .
clone size: .
J gene: TRBJ2-1
V gene: TRBV7-8
CDR3 protein: CASSLMGVPYNEQFF
CDR3 DNA: TGTGCCAGCAGCTTAATGGGGGTCCCCTACAATGAGCAGTTCTTC

D gene: TRBD2
clone size: .
J gene: TRBJ2-1
V gene: TRBV7-2
CDR3 protein: CASTPGSGRANEQFF
CDR3 DNA: TGTGCCAGCACCCCAGGGAGCGGGAGGGCCAATGAGCAGTTCTTC

D gene: .
clone size: few
J gene: TRBJ1-2
V gene: TRBV20-1
CDR3 protein: CSATNSGGFWGYGYTF
CDR3 DNA: TGCAGTGCTACAAACTCCGGCGGGTTCTGGGGCTATGGCTACACCTTC

D gene: .
clone size: .
J gene: TRBJ2-6
V gene: TRBV18
CDR3 protein: CASSSQVSGANVLTF
CDR3 DNA: TGTGCCAGCTCATCACAGGTGTCTGGGGCCAACGTCCTGACTTTC

D gene: .
clone size: .
J gene: TRBJ2-5
V gene: TRBV6-2/TRBV6-3
CDR3 protein: CASHRSLLWETQYF
CDR3 DNA: TGTGCCAGTCACCGAAGCCTTCTTTGGGAGACCCAGTACTTC

D gene: TRBD2
clone size: .
J gene: TRBJ2-3
V gene: TRBV5-1
CDR3 protein: CASSADSSLAYRTDTQYF
CDR3 DNA: TGCGCCAGCAGCGCCGACTCGTCACTAGCGTACAGAACGGATACGCAGTATTTT

D gene: TRBD2
clone size: .
J gene: TRBJ2-3
V gene: TRBV6-5
CDR3 protein: CASSRGLATDTQYF
CDR3 DNA: TGTGCCAGCAGTCGCGGACTAGCGACAGATACGCAGTATTTT

D gene: TRBD1
clone size: .
J gene: TRBJ2-7
V gene: TRBV7-9
CDR3 protein: CASTPRGTGVEEQYF
CDR3 DNA: TGTGCCAGCACTCCACGGGGAACAGGGGTTGAGGAGCAGTACTTC

D gene: TRBD2
clone size: .
J gene: TRBJ2-3
V gene: TRBV7-2
CDR3 protein: CASSSRLAGGYTQYF
CDR3 DNA: TGTGCCAGCAGCTCCCGACTAGCGGGGGGATATACGCAGTATTTT

D gene: TRBD1
clone size: .
J gene: TRBJ2-2
V gene: TRBV19
CDR3 protein: CASTLRQGRTGELFF
CDR3 DNA: TGTGCCAGTACCCTCAGACAGGGGAGGACCGGGGAGCTGTTTTTT

D gene: .
clone size: many
J gene: TRBJ2-5
V gene: TRBV6-8
CDR3 protein: CASSLGGAGETQYF
CDR3 DNA: TGTGCCAGCAGCTTAGGGGGGGCGGGGGAGACCCAGTACTTC

D gene: .
clone size: few
J gene: TRBJ2-1
V gene: TRBV28
CDR3 protein: CASSAIGGGYNEQFF
CDR3 DNA: TGTGCCAGCAGTGCTATAGGGGGGGGGTACAATGAGCAGTTCTTC

D gene: .
clone size: once
J gene: TRBJ2-2
V gene: TRBV11-2
CDR3 protein: CASSRTTTDSGELFF
CDR3 DNA: TGTGCCAGCAGCCGGACTACCACCGACAGCGGGGAGCTGTTTTTT